A single sample gave rise to the 11 T cell receptor beta chains below, sequenced in a study of CD8+ T cells in alopecia areata. After isolation, RNA underwent reverse transcription to generate cDNA as the sequencing template. TCRdb keeps only in-frame clones here, not all; method: immunoSEQ multiplex PCR. Of 170,000 or so clones detected, roughly 60% appear once; the ten largest clones hold 1.7%. Sequenced material: CD4+ T cells sorted from blood, taken at week 0. These receptors were collected from a human donor with alopecia areata.

V usage is TRBV14 and J usage is TRBJ2-3; D gene uncertain. V lost 3 bases, J lost 4 bases, and 2 bases lay in between. The CDR3 covers 11 residues. Germline V lookup: CDR1 SGHDN, CDR2 FVKESK. This chain's CDR3 is CASSHSDTQYF. In DNA, the CDR3 is TGTGCCAGCAGCCACTCAGATACGCAGTATTTT.

In regard to this clone: One junction end does not reproduce the germline sequence, and a read error may be involved. For the CDR3, the DNA is TGCAGCGCCCCAGACAGGGGGAACCCTGAAGCTTTCTTT. It yields the protein CSAPDRGNPEAFF. V gene TRBV29-1 combines with J gene TRBJ1-1; the match to TRBD1 covers 9 bases. Germline V lookup: CDR1 SQVTM, CDR2 ANQGSEA. The CDR3 contains 13 residues.

CDR3 sequence: CASSPQGTGSPNTEAFF. CDR3 DNA: TGTGCCAGCAGTCCCCAGGGGACAGGCTCCCCGAACACTGAAGCTTTCTTT. The rearrangement uses TRBV25-1 and TRBJ1-1; 8 bases match TRBD1. CDR1 is MGHDK and CDR2 is SYGVNS in the germline V gene. With V trimmed by 5 bases and J by 1 base, 12 bases remained unmatched. CDR3 length: 17 amino acids. Variable domain in full (rest from reference TRBV25-1 and TRBJ1-1): EADIYQTPRYLVIGTGKKITLECSQTMGHDKMYWYQQDPGMELHLIHYSYGVNSTEKGDLSSESTVSRIRTEHFPLTLESARPSHTSQYLCASSPQGTGSPNTEAFFGQGTRLTVV.

The chain employs TRBV9 and TRBJ2-3, with 13 nucleotides matching TRBD2. The CDR3 extends over 18 amino acids. Per the germline V gene, CDR1 is SGDLS and CDR2 is YYNGEE. Losses at the gene ends were 7 bases for V and 3 bases for J; bases not matched to a gene: 14. The CDR3 sequence: CASGPTSGGARKTDTQYF. The CDR3 nucleotides read TGTGCCAGCGGCCCCACTAGCGGGGGGGCCAGAAAGACAGATACGCAGTATTTT.

V usage is TRBV30 and J usage is TRBJ1-2; D remains unclear. This CDR3 comprises 11 residues. Trimming took off 3 bases at V and 4 bases at J, with 6 bases between the two ends. Germline CDR1 reads GTSNPN; CDR2 reads SVGIG (reference sequence). CDR3 nucleotides: TGTGCCTGGAGGGCCTTCTATGGCTACACCTTC. This codes for CAWRAFYGYTF.

This clone was observed a handful of times. The J gene is TRBJ1-2, the V gene TRBV25-1; 8 bases are a match to TRBD1. CDR1 and CDR2 from the germline V gene are MGHDK and SYGVNS. This CDR3 spans 12 amino acids. The V segment lost 4 bases and the J segment 7 bases; nucleotides outside the gene matches: 2. CDR3 in amino acids: CASSAQGGGYTF. CDR3 coding DNA: TGTGCCAGCAGTGCACAGGGGGGTGGCTACACCTTC.

V gene TRBV30 combines with J gene TRBJ1-6, with TRBD1 matching 7 bases. The trim removed 0 bases at V and 7 bases at J, leaving 3 bases unmatched. Looked up from germline, CDR1 is GTSNPN and CDR2 is SVGIG (reference sequence). The CDR3 length is 14 residues. The CDR3 coding sequence is TGTGCCTGGAGTGTTTCAGGGGGAAATTCACCCCTCCACTTT. This translates into CAWSVSGGNSPLHF.

The chain recombines TRBV9 with TRBJ2-3; 7 bases are a match to TRBD2. CDR1 SGDLS and CDR2 YYNGEE come from the germline V gene. The CDR3 runs 16 residues. The V gene end was trimmed by 0 bases and the J gene end by 2 bases; junction bases not matched to a gene: 6. The CDR3 DNA follows: TGTGCCAGCAGCGTAGCGGGAGGACGCCCCACAGATACGCAGTATTTT. Amino acids: CASSVAGGRPTDTQYF.

This clone was detected a few times. The chain has TRBV11-1 and TRBJ2-5; D unclear. Trimming took 4 bases from V and 4 from J, leaving 7 bases between them. The germline V gene encodes CDR1 SGHAT and CDR2 FQDESV (reference sequence). This CDR3 comprises 12 residues. The CDR3 region is CASSSVGETQYF. Written as DNA, the CDR3 is TGTGCCAGCAGCTCCGTAGGAGAGACCCAGTACTTC.

This rearrangement joins TRBV7-8 to TRBJ2-3; D not resolved. The CDR3 sequence is 13 residues long. CDR1 and CDR2 from the germline V gene are SGHVS and FQNEAQ. V lost 3 bases, J lost 2 bases, and 6 bases lay in between. The DNA of the CDR3 is TGTGCCAGCAGCTTCGAGGTCACAGATACGCAGTATTTT. Its translation: CASSFEVTDTQYF.

The chain is built from TRBV27 and TRBJ2-3, with D maybe TRBD1 (5 bases). V was trimmed by 2 bases and J by 0 bases, leaving 12 bases between them. The CDR3 sequence is 16 residues long. Germline V gene sequence: CDR1 MNHEY, CDR2 SMNVEV (reference sequence). CDR3 in amino acids: CASSLAQGSSTDTQYF. The CDR3 nucleotides read TGTGCCAGCAGTTTAGCCCAGGGCTCTAGCACAGATACGCAGTATTTT.